What follows describes a single TCR beta chain. The data were obtained in a study of control samples from healthy donors and cancer patients. Trimming removed 2 bases from V and 8 bases from J; junction bases left unmatched: 6. This CDR3 has 15 amino acids. Germline assignment: CDR1 MDHEN and CDR2 SYDVKM. Only in-frame clones appear in the TCRdb table, and some are missing; sequencing was by immunoSEQ multiplex PCR. The sample shows 400,000 to 450,000 clones, 80% to 95% of them seen only once. V and J are TRBV28 and TRBJ1-6; 7 bases map to TRBD1. The sequence derives from a man aged 40-50 years with head and neck cancer. Sequenced material: PBMCs. As DNA, the CDR3 is TGTGCCAGCAGTTTAACAGGGGCCACGTATTCACCCCTCCACTTT. This sequence encodes CASSLTGATYSPLHF.